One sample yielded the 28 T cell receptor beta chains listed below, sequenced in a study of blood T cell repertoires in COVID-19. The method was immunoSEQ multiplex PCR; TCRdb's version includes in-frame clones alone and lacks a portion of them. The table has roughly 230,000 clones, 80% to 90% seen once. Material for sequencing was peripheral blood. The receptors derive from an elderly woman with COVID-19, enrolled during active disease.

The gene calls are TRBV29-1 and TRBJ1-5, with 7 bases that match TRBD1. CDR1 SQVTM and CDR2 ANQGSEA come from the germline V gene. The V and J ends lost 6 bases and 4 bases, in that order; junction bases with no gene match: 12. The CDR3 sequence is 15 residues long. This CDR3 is CSVPTDRSTNQPQHF. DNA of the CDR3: TGCAGCGTACCGACGGACAGGTCCACAAATCAGCCCCAGCATTTT.

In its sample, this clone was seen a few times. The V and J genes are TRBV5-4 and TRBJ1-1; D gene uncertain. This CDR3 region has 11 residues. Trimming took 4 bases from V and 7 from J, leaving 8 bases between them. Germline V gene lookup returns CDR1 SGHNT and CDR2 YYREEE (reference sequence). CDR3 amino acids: CASSQAGEAFF. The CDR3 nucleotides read TGTGCCAGCAGCCAGGCTGGTGAAGCTTTCTTT.

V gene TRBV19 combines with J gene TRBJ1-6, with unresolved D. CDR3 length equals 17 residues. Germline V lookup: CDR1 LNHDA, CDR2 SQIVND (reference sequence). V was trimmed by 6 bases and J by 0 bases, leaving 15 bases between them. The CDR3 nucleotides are TGTGCCAGTAGGATGGCGGCGGGGAGCTCCTATAATTCACCCCTCCACTTT. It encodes CASRMAAGSSYNSPLHF. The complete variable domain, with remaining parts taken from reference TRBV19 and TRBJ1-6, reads DGGITQSPKYLFRKEGQNVTLSCEQNLNHDAMYWYRQDPGQGLRLIYYSQIVNDFQKGDIAEGYSVSREKKESFPLTVTSAQKNPTAFYLCASRMAAGSSYNSPLHFGNGTRLTVT.

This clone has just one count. DNA for the CDR3: TGTGCCAGTAGTGACCGACAGGAGATCAATCAGCCCCAGCATTTT. Encoded protein: CASSDRQEINQPQHF. The V gene is TRBV19, the J gene TRBJ1-5, with D perhaps matching TRBD1 (6 bases). With 5 bases removed from V and 3 bases from J, the gap between germline ends came to 14 bases. Germline V gives CDR1 LNHDA, CDR2 SQIVND (reference sequence). The CDR3 is 15 amino acids.

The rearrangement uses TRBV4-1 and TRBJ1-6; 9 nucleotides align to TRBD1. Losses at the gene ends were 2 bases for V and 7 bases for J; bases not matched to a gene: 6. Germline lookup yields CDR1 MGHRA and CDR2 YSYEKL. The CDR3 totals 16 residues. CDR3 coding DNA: TGCGCCAGCAGCCAAACTGGACAGGGGAACAATTCACCCCTCCACTTT. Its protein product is CASSQTGQGNNSPLHF.

The CDR3: CASSFDRKFQPQHF. CDR3 DNA sequence: TGTGCCAGTTCCTTCGACAGGAAATTCCAGCCCCAGCATTTT. This chain joins TRBV27 and TRBJ1-5; D is perhaps TRBD1 (6 bases). CDR1 is MNHEY, CDR2 SMNVEV, per germline (reference sequence). This CDR3 is 14 amino acids long. The V gene lost 9 bases and the J gene lost 7 bases, with 19 bases spanning the gap.

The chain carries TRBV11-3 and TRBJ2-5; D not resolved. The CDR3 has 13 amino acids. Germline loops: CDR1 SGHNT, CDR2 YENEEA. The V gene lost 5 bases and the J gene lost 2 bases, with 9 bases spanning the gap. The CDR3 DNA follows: TGTGCCAGCAGCCGAAACGGGCAAGAGACCCAGTACTTC. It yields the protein CASSRNGQETQYF. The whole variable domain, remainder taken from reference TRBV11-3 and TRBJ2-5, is EAGVVQSPRYKIIEKKQPVAFWCNPISGHNTLYWYLQNLGQGPELLIRYENEEAVDDSQLPKDRFSAERLKGVDSTLKIQPAELGDSAVYLCASSRNGQETQYFGPGTRLLVL.

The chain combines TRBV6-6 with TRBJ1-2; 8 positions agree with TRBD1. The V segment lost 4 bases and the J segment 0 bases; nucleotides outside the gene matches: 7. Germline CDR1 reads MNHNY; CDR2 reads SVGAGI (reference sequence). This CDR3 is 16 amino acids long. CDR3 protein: CASSSNRDRSNYGYTF. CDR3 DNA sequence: TGTGCCAGCAGTTCGAATCGGGACAGGTCTAACTATGGCTACACCTTC.

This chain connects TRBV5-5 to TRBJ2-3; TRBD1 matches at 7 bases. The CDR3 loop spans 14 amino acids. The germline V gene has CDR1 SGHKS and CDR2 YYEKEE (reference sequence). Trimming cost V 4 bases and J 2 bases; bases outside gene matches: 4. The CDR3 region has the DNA TGTGCCAGCAGCCGGGACAGCTTCACAGATACGCAGTATTTT. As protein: CASSRDSFTDTQYF.

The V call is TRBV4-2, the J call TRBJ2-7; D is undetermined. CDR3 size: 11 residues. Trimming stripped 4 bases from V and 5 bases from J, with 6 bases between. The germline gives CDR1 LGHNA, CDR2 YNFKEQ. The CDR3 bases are TGTGCCAGCAGCCGAGGCAACGAGCAGTACTTC. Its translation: CASSRGNEQYF.

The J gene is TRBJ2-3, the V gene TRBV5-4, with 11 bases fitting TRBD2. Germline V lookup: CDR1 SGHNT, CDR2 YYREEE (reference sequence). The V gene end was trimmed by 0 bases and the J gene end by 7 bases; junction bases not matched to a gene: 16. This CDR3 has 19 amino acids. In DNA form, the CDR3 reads TGTGCCAGCAGCTTGGGGGCTAGCGGGGGGCCGGGTCTCCTTTATACGCAGTATTTT. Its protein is CASSLGASGGPGLLYTQYF.

Written as DNA, the CDR3 is TGTGCCAGTAGCACGACGCCAGGGTATAATTCACCCCTCCACTTT. Its translation: CASSTTPGYNSPLHF. The rearrangement links TRBV19 to TRBJ1-6, with a weak D call TRBD1 (5 bases). The CDR3 runs to 15 residues. Germline assignment: CDR1 LNHDA and CDR2 SQIVND (reference sequence). V shed 6 bases and J shed 4 bases, with 13 bases lying between them. Combining the CDR3 with reference TRBV19 and TRBJ1-6 gives the whole variable domain DGGITQSPKYLFRKEGQNVTLSCEQNLNHDAMYWYRQDPGQGLRLIYYSQIVNDFQKGDIAEGYSVSREKKESFPLTVTSAQKNPTAFYLCASSTTPGYNSPLHFGNGTRLTVT.

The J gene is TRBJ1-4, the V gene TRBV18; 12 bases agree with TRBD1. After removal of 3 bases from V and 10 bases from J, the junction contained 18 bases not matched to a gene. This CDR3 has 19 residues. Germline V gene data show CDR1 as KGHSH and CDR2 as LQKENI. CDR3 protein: CASSPAGTGGESFKRKLFF. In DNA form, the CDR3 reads TGTGCCAGCTCACCGGCCGGGACAGGGGGCGAGTCGTTTAAGAGAAAACTGTTTTTT.

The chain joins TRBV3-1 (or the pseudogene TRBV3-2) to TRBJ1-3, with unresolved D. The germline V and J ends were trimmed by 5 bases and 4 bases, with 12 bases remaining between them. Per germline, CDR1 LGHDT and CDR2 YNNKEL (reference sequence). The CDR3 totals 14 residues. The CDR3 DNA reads TGTGCCAGCAGCACCACAATTCAGGGAAACACCATATATTTT. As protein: CASSTTIQGNTIYF.

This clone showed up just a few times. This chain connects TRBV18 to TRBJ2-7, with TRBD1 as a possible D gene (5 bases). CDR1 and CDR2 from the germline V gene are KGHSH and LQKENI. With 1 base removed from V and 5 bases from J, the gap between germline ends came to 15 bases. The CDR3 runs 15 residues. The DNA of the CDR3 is TGTGCCAGCTCACCACTCAGGGTTATTACGGACGAGCAGTACGTC. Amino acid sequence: CASSPLRVITDEQYV.

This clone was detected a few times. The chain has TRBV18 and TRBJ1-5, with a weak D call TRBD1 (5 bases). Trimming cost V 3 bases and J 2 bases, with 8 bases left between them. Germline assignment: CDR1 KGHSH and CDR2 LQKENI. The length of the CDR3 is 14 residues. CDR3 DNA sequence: TGTGCCAGCTCACCGGACATAGGCAATCAGCCCCAGCATTTT. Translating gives CASSPDIGNQPQHF.

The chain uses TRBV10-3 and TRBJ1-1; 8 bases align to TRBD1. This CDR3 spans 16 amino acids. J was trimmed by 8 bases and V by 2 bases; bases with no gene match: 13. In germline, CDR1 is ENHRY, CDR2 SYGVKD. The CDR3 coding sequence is TGTGCCATCAGTGAGGCTCCCGTCGGACAGGGCGGGGAAGCTTTCTTT. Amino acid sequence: CAISEAPVGQGGEAFF.

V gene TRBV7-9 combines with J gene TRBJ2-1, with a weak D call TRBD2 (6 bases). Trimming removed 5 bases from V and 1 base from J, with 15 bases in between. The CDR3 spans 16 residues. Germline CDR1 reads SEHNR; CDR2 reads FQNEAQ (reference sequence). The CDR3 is CASSTTSGGSYNEQFF. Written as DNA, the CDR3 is TGTGCCAGCAGCACGACCAGTGGGGGGTCCTACAATGAGCAGTTCTTC.

The CDR3 spells CASSPATIPHYGYTF. For the CDR3, the DNA is TGTGCCAGCAGTCCCGCTACTATCCCCCACTATGGCTACACCTTC. V gene TRBV25-1 combines with J gene TRBJ1-2; no clear D. The CDR3 is 15 amino acids. V was shortened by 5 bases and J by 3 bases, with 16 bases between the two germline ends. Germline V gene lookup returns CDR1 MGHDK and CDR2 SYGVNS.

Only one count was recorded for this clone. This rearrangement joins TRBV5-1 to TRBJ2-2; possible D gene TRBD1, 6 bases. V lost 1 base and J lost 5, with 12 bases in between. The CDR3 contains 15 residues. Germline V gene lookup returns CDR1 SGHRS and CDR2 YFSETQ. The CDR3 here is CASSLTDGQTGELFF. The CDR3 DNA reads TGCGCCAGCAGCTTGACCGATGGACAGACCGGGGAGCTGTTTTTT.

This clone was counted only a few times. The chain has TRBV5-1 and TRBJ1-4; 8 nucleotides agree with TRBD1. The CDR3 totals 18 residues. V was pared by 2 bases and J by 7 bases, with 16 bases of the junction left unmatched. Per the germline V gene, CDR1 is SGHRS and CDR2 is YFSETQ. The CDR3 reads CASSFLWAGGGVGEKLFF. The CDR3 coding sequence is TGCGCCAGCAGCTTCTTATGGGCAGGGGGCGGAGTGGGTGAAAAACTGTTTTTT.

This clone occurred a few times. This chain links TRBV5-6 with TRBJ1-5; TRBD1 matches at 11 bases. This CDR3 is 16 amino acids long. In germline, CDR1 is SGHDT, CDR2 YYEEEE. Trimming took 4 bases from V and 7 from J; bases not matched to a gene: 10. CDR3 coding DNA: TGTGCCAGCAGCAACTCTCCGGGACAGGGGGTCCAGCCCCAGCATTTT. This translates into CASSNSPGQGVQPQHF.

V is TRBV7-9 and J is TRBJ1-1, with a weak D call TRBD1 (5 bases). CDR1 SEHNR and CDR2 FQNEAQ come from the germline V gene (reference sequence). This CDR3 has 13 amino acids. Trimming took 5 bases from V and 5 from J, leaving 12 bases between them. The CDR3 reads CASSLAGQTEAFF. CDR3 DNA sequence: TGTGCCAGCAGCCTTGCGGGGCAGACTGAAGCTTTCTTT.

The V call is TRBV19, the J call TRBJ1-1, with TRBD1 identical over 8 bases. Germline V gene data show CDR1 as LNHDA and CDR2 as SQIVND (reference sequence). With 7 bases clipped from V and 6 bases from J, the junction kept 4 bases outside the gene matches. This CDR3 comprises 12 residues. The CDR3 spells CASTDRVAEAFF. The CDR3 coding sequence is TGTGCCAGTACGGACAGGGTTGCTGAAGCTTTCTTT.

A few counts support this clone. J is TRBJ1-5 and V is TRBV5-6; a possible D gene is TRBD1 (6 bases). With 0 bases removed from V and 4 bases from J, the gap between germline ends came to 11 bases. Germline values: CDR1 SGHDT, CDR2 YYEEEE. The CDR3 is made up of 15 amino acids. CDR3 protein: CASSLAGAPNQPQHF. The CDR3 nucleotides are TGTGCCAGCAGCTTGGCAGGGGCGCCGAATCAGCCCCAGCATTTT.

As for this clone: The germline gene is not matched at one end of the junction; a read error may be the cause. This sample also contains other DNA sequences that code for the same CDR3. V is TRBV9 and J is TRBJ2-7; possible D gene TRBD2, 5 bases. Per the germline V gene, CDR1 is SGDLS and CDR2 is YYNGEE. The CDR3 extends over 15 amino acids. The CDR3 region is CASSVSLGSSYEQYF. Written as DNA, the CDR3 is TGTGCCAGCAGCGTAAGTCTAGGGAGCTCCTACGAGCAGTATTTC.

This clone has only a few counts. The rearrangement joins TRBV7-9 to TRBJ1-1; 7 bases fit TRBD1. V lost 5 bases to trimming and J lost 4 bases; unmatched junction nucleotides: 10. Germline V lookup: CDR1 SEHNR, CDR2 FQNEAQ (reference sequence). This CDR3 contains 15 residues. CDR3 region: CASSAGTEGSTEAFF. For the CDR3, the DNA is TGTGCCAGCAGCGCCGGGACAGAGGGTAGCACTGAAGCTTTCTTT.

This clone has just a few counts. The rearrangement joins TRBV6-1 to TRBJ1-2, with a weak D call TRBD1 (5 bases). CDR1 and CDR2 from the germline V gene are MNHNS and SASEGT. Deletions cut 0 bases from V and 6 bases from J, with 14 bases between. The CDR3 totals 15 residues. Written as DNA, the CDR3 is TGTGCCAGCAGTGAAGCCCGGGAGGGGAGGAATGGCTACACCTTC. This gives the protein CASSEAREGRNGYTF.